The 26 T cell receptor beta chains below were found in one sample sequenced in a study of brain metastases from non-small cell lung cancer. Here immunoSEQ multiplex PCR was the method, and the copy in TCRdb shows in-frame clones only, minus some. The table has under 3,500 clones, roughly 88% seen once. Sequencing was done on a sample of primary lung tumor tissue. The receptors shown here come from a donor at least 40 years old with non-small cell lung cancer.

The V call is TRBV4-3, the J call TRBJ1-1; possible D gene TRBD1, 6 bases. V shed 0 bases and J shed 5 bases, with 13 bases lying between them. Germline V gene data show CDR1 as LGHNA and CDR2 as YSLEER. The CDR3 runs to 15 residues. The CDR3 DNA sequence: TGCGCCAGCAGCCAAGATTCGGAGGGGGGAACTGAAGCTTTCTTT. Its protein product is CASSQDSEGGTEAFF.

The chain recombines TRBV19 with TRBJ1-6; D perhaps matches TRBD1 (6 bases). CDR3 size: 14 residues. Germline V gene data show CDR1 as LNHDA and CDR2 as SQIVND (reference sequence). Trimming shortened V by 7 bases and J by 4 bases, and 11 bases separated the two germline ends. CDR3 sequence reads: CASTEDRYNSPLHF. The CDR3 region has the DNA TGTGCCAGTACGGAGGACAGATATAATTCACCCCTCCACTTT.

CDR3 bases: TGTGCCAGTAGTCAGTCCTCTCTCGTAGCCAAAAACATTCAGTACTTC. Amino acids: CASSQSSLVAKNIQYF. The chain couples TRBV19 to TRBJ2-4, with no clear D. V gave up 5 bases and J gave up 0 bases, with 14 bases separating them. CDR3 length: 16 amino acids. Per the germline V gene, CDR1 is LNHDA and CDR2 is SQIVND (reference sequence).

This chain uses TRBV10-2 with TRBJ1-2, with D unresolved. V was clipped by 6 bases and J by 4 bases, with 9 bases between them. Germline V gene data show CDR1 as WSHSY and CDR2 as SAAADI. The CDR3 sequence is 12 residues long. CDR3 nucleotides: TGCGCCAGCAGGCAGGATTCCTATGGCTACACCTTC. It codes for CASRQDSYGYTF.

CDR3 residues: CASSFARVGAEAFF. The CDR3 DNA reads as TGTGCCAGCAGCTTTGCTAGAGTGGGGGCTGAAGCTTTCTTT. The chain recombines TRBV7-2 with TRBJ1-1; TRBD1 might be the D (5 bases). Germline CDR1 reads SGHTA; CDR2 reads FQGNSA. The CDR3 runs 14 residues. V gave up 3 bases and J gave up 6 bases, with 14 bases separating them.

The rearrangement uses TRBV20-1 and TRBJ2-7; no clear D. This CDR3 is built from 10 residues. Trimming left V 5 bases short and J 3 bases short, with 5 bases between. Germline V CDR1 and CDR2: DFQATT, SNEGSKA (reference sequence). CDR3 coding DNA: TGCAGTGCTGGTCACTACGAGCAGTACTTC. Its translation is CSAGHYEQYF.

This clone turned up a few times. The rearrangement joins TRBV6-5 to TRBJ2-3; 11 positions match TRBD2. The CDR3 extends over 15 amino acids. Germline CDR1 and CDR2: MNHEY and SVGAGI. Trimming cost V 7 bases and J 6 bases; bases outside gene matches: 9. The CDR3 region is CASTITSGRTDTQYF. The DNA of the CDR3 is TGTGCCAGCACCATAACTAGCGGGAGAACGGATACGCAGTATTTT.

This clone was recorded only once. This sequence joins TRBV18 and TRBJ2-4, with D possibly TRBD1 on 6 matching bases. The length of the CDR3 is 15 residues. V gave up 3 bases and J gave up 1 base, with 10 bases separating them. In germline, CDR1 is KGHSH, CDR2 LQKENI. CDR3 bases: TGTGCCAGCTCACCTCCTCAGGGGGCCAAAAACATTCAGTACTTC. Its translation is CASSPPQGAKNIQYF.

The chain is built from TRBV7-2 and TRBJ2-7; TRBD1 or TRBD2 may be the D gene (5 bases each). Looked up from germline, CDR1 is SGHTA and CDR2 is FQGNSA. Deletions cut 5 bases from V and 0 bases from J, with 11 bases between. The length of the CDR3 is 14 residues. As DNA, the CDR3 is TGTGCCAGCAGCCCGGGACCGAACTCCTACGAGCAGTACTTC. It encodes CASSPGPNSYEQYF.

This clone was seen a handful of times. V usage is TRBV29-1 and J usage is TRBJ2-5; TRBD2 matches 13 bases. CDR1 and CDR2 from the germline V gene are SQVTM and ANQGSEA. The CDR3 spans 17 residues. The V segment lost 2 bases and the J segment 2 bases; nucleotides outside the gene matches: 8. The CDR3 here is CSVEWAGTSGAQETQYF. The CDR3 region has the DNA TGCAGCGTTGAATGGGCCGGGACTAGCGGGGCACAAGAGACCCAGTACTTC.

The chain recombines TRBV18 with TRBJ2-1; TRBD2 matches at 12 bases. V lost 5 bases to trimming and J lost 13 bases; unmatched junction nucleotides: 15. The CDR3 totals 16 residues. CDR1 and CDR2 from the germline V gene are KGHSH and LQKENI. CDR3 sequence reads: CASSAQGPGLAGNQFF. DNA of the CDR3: TGTGCCAGCTCAGCACAGGGACCCGGACTAGCGGGAAACCAGTTCTTC.

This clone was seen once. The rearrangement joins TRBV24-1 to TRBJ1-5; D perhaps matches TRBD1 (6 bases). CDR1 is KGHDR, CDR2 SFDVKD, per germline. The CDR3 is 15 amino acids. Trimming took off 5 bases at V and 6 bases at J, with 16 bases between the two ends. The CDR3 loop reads CATSAGGGIGQPQHF. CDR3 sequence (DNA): TGTGCCACCAGTGCTGGAGGGGGAATAGGTCAGCCCCAGCATTTT.

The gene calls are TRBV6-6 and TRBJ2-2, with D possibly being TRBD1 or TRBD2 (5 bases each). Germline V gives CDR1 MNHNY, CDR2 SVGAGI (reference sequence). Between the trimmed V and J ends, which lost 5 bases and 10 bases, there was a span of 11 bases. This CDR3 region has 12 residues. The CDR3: CASSEGPKELFF. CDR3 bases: TGTGCCAGCAGTGAGGGACCGAAGGAGCTGTTTTTT.

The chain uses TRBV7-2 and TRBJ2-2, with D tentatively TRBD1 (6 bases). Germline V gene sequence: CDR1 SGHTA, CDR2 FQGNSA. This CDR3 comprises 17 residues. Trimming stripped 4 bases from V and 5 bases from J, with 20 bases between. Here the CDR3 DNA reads TGTGCCAGCAGCTCAGGCCGACGTGGGGGCCGAACCGGGGAGCTGTTTTTT. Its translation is CASSSGRRGGRTGELFF.

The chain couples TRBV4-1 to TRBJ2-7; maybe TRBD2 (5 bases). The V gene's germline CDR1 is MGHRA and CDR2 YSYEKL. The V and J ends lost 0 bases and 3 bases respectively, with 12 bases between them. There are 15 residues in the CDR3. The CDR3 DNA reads TGCGCCAGCAGCCAAGACGATAGCGTCGACTACGAGCAGTACTTC. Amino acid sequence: CASSQDDSVDYEQYF.

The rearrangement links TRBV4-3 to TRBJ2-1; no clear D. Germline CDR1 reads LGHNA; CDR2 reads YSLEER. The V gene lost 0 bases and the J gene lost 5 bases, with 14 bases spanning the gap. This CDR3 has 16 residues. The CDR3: CASSQDPRTVNNEQFF. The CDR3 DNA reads TGCGCCAGCAGCCAAGACCCACGAACAGTTAACAATGAGCAGTTCTTC.

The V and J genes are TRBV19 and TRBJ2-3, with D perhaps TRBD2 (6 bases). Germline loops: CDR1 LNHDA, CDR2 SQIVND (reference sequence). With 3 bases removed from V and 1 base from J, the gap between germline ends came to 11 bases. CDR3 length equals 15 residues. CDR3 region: CASSIGGWGTDTQYF. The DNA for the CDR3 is TGTGCCAGTAGTATCGGGGGTTGGGGCACAGATACGCAGTATTTT.

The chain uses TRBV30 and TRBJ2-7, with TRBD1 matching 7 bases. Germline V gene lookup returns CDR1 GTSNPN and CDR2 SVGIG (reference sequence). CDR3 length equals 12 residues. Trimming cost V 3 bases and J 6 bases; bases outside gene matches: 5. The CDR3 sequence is CAWRGDRSEQYF. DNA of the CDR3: TGTGCCTGGAGGGGGGACAGATCCGAGCAGTACTTC.

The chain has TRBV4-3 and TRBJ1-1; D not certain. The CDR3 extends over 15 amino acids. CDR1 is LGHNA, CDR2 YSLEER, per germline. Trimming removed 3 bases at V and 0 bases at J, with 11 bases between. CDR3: CASSQGYTMNTEAFF. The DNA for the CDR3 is TGCGCCAGCAGCCAGGGATACACGATGAACACTGAAGCTTTCTTT.

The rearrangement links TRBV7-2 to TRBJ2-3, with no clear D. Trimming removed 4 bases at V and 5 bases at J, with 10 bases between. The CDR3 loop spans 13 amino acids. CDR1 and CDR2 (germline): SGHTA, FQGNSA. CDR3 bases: TGTGCCAGCAGCTCGCTTGGTGGAGATACGCAGTATTTT. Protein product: CASSSLGGDTQYF.

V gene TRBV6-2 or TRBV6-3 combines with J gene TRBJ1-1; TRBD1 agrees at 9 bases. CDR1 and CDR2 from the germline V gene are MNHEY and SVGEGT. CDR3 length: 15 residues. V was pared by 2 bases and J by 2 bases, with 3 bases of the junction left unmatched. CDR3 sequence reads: CASSYTDRGNTEAFF. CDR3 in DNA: TGTGCCAGCAGTTACACGGACAGGGGTAACACTGAAGCTTTCTTT.

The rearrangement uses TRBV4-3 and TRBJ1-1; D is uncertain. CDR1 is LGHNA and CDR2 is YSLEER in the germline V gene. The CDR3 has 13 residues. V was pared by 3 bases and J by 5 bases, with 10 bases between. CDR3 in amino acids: CASSQIYGTEAFF. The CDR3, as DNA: TGCGCCAGCAGCCAGATTTACGGGACTGAAGCTTTCTTT.

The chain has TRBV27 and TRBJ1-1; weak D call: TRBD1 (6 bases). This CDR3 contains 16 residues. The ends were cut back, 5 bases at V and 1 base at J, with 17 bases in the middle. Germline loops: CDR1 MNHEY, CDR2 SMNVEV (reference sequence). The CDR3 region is CASSPYRTGKNTEAFF. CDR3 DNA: TGTGCCAGCAGTCCTTACCGAACAGGGAAGAACACTGAAGCTTTCTTT.

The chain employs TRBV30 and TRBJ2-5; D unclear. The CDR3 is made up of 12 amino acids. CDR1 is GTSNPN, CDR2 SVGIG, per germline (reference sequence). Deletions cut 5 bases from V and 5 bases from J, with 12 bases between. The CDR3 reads CAWGNLKETQYF. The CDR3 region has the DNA TGTGCCTGGGGAAACCTGAAGGAGACCCAGTACTTC.

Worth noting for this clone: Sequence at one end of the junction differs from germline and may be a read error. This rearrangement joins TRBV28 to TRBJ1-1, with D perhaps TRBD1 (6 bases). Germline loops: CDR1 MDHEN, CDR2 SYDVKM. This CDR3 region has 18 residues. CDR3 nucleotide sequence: TGTGCCAGCAGTTTTTGGGAGGGGGGGGCGCAGCAATCCACTGAAGTTTTCTTT. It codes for CASSFWEGGAQQSTEVFF.

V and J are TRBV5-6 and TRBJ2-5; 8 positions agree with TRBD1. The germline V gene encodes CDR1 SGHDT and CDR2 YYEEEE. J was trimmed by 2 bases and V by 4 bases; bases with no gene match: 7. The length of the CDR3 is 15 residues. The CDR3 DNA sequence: TGTGCCAGCAGCCGTAAGACAGGGGAGCAAGAGACCCAGTACTTC. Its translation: CASSRKTGEQETQYF. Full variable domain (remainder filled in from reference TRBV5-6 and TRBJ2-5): DAGVTQSPTHLIKTRGQQVTLRCSPKSGHDTVSWYQQALGQGPQFIFQYYEEEERQRGNFPDRFSGHQFPNYSSELNVNALLLGDSALYLCASSRKTGEQETQYFGPGTRLLVL.